Below, 20 T cell receptor beta chains from the same sample are listed, as sequenced in a study of response to subunit inactivated influenza vaccine. TCRdb independently ran MiXCR on the RT-PCR reads; one entry per CDR3 protein. Of some 500,000 distinct CDR3 sequences listed, less than 30% are singletons. The material was CD4+ T cells sorted from PBMCs, obtained 4 to 6 days after vaccination. The origin of the receptors is a man aged 50-60 years who received an inactivated influenza vaccine.

This rearrangement joins TRBV3-1 to TRBJ2-7; D is possibly TRBD1 or TRBD2 (5 bases each). The CDR3 consists of 16 residues. The ends were cut back, 0 bases at V and 7 bases at J, with 19 bases in the middle. Germline-derived CDR1 and CDR2 are LGHDT and YNNKEL (reference sequence). This CDR3 is CASSQDNIRQGGEQYF. CDR3 coding DNA: TGTGCCAGCAGCCAAGATAACATTCGGCAGGGCGGGGAGCAGTACTTC.

This clonotype was seen more than once but under ten times. The chain has TRBV5-1 and TRBJ2-5; no clear D. V shed 3 bases and J shed 1 base, with 16 bases lying between them. Looked up from germline, CDR1 is SGHRS and CDR2 is YFSETQ. The CDR3 covers 16 residues. The CDR3 spells CASSSASVLIQETQYF. The CDR3 DNA sequence: TGCGCCAGCAGCTCCGCTAGTGTGCTCATCCAAGAGACCCAGTACTTC. The complete variable domain, with remaining parts taken from reference TRBV5-1 and TRBJ2-5, reads KAGVTQTPRYLIKTRGQQVTLSCSPISGHRSVSWYQQTPGQGLQFLFEYFSETQRNKGNFPGRFSGRQFSNSRSEMNVSTLELGDSALYLCASSSASVLIQETQYFGPGTRLLVL.

This clonotype turned up a few times. The gene calls are TRBV20-1 and TRBJ2-3; D is unresolved. Trimming pared 2 bases from V and 5 bases from J, leaving 11 bases between. From germline, CDR1 is DFQATT and CDR2 SNEGSKA (reference sequence). The CDR3 consists of 13 residues. The CDR3: CSARKAPRDTQYF. CDR3 coding DNA: TGCAGTGCTAGAAAGGCCCCGCGAGATACGCAGTATTTT.

J is TRBJ2-4 and V is TRBV11-2; D unclear. The ends were cut back, 6 bases at V and 0 bases at J, with 9 bases in the middle. The CDR3 spans 14 residues. The germline V gene encodes CDR1 SGHAT and CDR2 FQNNGV. The CDR3 bases are TGTGCCAGCAGTGCAGACCTAGCCAAAAACATTCAGTACTTC. Its protein product is CASSADLAKNIQYF.

The rearrangement uses TRBV4-2 and TRBJ2-1, with TRBD1 matching over 11 bases. Germline CDR1 reads LGHNA; CDR2 reads YNFKEQ. The CDR3 sequence is 19 residues long. Trimming cost V 0 bases and J 0 bases; bases outside gene matches: 7. Here the CDR3 DNA reads TGTGCCAGCAGCCAAGATTCCGGGACAGGGGGTGGCTCCTACAATGAGCAGTTCTTC. It yields the protein CASSQDSGTGGGSYNEQFF.

This chain joins TRBV27 and TRBJ1-5, with TRBD1 identical over 7 bases. The V gene end was trimmed by 3 bases and the J gene end by 3 bases; junction bases not matched to a gene: 5. CDR1 and CDR2 (germline): MNHEY, SMNVEV (reference sequence). CDR3 length: 15 amino acids. The CDR3 spells CASSLVGGYNQPQHF. Written as DNA, the CDR3 is TGTGCCAGCAGTTTGGTAGGGGGCTACAATCAGCCCCAGCATTTT.

V usage is TRBV11-2 and J usage is TRBJ1-1; D not certain. V shed 0 bases and J shed 4 bases, with 9 bases lying between them. This CDR3 spans 14 amino acids. CDR1 is SGHAT and CDR2 is FQNNGV in the germline V gene. This chain's CDR3 is CASSLEGMGTEAFF. The CDR3 DNA reads TGTGCCAGCAGCTTAGAAGGGATGGGCACTGAAGCTTTCTTT.

Turning to this clonotype: The junction shows a germline mismatch at one end, possibly a read error. The chain combines TRBV20-1 with TRBJ1-5; TRBD1 agrees at 7 bases. The length of the CDR3 is 14 residues. The germline gives CDR1 DFQATT, CDR2 SNEGSKA (reference sequence). The CDR3 bases are TGCAGTACTAGGGGCTTGACAGGGAATCAGCCCCAGCATTTT. This sequence encodes CSTRGLTGNQPQHF.

CDR3 DNA sequence: TGTGCCAGCAGCTTAGCGGGGCCTAGCGGGGGCTACGAGCAGTACTTC. The encoded protein is CASSLAGPSGGYEQYF. This chain connects TRBV7-2 to TRBJ2-7; 10 bases map to TRBD2. CDR1 SGHTA and CDR2 FQGNSA come from the germline V gene. V shed 0 bases and J 3 bases; nucleotides not matched to a gene: 5. The CDR3 is 16 residues long.

This chain uses TRBV6-5 with TRBJ2-5; tentative D call: TRBD1 (6 bases). The CDR3 contains 15 residues. Trimming left V 2 bases short and J 3 bases short, with 13 bases between. CDR1 is MNHEY, CDR2 SVGAGI, per germline. The CDR3 bases are TGTGCCAGCAGTTACGGATTAACAGGGAAAGAGACCCAGTACTTC. Translation gives CASSYGLTGKETQYF.

The V call is TRBV7-2, the J call TRBJ1-6; no reliable D call. Trimming took 0 bases from V and 7 from J, leaving 10 bases between them. The CDR3 extends over 15 amino acids. Looked up from germline, CDR1 is SGHTA and CDR2 is FQGNSA. The CDR3 is CASSLARTSNSPLHF. The CDR3 coding sequence is TGTGCCAGCAGCTTAGCCAGGACGTCGAATTCACCCCTCCACTTT.

This clonotype was picked up a small number of times. The genes are TRBV9 and TRBJ2-7; 8 bases align to TRBD2. This CDR3 region has 13 residues. The germline V gene encodes CDR1 SGDLS and CDR2 YYNGEE. J was trimmed by 2 bases and V by 7 bases; bases with no gene match: 5. Written as DNA, the CDR3 is TGTGCCAGCGGCATCGGGGGGGCCTACGAGCAGTACTTC. Amino acid sequence: CASGIGGAYEQYF.

The sample holds a few counts of this clonotype. The gene calls are TRBV25-1 and TRBJ2-7; TRBD1 matches at 9 bases. This CDR3 is built from 15 residues. The junction had 4 bases not matched to a gene; V was cut back by 4 bases and J by 0 bases. The V gene's germline CDR1 is MGHDK and CDR2 SYGVNS. This CDR3 reads CASSGTGGNSYEQYF. The CDR3 coding sequence is TGTGCCAGCAGTGGAACAGGGGGCAACTCCTACGAGCAGTACTTC.

This clonotype was found a few times. The gene calls are TRBV14 and TRBJ2-1; D is perhaps TRBD1 or TRBD2 (6 bases each). The CDR3 totals 16 residues. V dropped 2 bases and J dropped 0 bases, with 11 bases sitting between them. Germline V gene data show CDR1 as SGHDN and CDR2 as FVKESK. The CDR3 loop is CASSQLQGGSYNEQFF. The CDR3 region has the DNA TGTGCCAGCAGCCAACTACAGGGAGGCTCCTACAATGAGCAGTTCTTC.

The chain uses TRBV11-2 and TRBJ2-5; D remains unclear. CDR1 and CDR2 (germline): SGHAT, FQNNGV. The CDR3 loop spans 13 amino acids. V was shortened by 5 bases and J by 5 bases, with 12 bases between the two germline ends. CDR3 residues: CASSVIAQETQYF. The CDR3, as DNA: TGTGCCAGCAGCGTTATAGCCCAGGAGACCCAGTACTTC.

The CDR3 DNA reads as TGTGCCAGCAGCACACCGGGGAGGGGGAGTTCACCCCTCCACTTT. Amino acid sequence: CASSTPGRGSSPLHF. The chain links TRBV6-2 or TRBV6-3 to TRBJ1-6; possibly TRBD1 for D (6 bases). Germline CDR1 is MNHEY and CDR2 is SVGEGT. The CDR3 consists of 15 residues. V was clipped by 6 bases and J by 9 bases, with 18 bases between them.

This clonotype was recorded a few times. V and J are TRBV7-2 and TRBJ2-4, with 10 positions matching TRBD2. There are 16 residues in the CDR3. V gave up 0 bases and J gave up 5 bases; unmatched junction bases: 4. From germline, CDR1 is SGHTA and CDR2 FQGNSA. CDR3 nucleotide sequence: TGTGCCAGCAGCTTAGCACAGCGGGGGGGACAAAACATTCAGTACTTC. It codes for CASSLAQRGGQNIQYF.

This chain uses TRBV6-2 or TRBV6-3 with TRBJ2-2; TRBD2 agrees at 10 bases. The CDR3 is 12 amino acids. Germline CDR1 is MNHEY and CDR2 is SVGEGT. Trimming removed 11 bases from V and 7 bases from J; junction bases left unmatched: 4. Here the CDR3 reads CAARTSGGELFF. The DNA of the CDR3 is TGTGCCGCTCGGACTAGCGGCGGGGAGCTGTTTTTT.

This clonotype was picked up a small number of times. This chain links TRBV4-3 with TRBJ2-3, with D possibly called TRBD1 or TRBD2 (5 bases each). Trimming cost V 2 bases and J 0 bases, with 6 bases left between them. This CDR3 contains 14 residues. Germline CDR1 LGHNA, CDR2 YSLEER. The CDR3 DNA reads TGCGCCAGCAGCCAACGGGGCAGCACAGATACGCAGTATTTT. Its translation: CASSQRGSTDTQYF.

Many counts were recorded for this clonotype. This rearrangement joins TRBV20-1 to TRBJ2-7, with a weak D call TRBD2 (5 bases). This CDR3 comprises 13 residues. The germline V gene has CDR1 DFQATT and CDR2 SNEGSKA (reference sequence). Trimming took off 5 bases at V and 3 bases at J, with 14 bases between the two ends. The CDR3 protein is CSAGSMVRYEQYF. The CDR3 coding sequence is TGCAGTGCTGGGAGTATGGTGCGCTACGAGCAGTACTTC.